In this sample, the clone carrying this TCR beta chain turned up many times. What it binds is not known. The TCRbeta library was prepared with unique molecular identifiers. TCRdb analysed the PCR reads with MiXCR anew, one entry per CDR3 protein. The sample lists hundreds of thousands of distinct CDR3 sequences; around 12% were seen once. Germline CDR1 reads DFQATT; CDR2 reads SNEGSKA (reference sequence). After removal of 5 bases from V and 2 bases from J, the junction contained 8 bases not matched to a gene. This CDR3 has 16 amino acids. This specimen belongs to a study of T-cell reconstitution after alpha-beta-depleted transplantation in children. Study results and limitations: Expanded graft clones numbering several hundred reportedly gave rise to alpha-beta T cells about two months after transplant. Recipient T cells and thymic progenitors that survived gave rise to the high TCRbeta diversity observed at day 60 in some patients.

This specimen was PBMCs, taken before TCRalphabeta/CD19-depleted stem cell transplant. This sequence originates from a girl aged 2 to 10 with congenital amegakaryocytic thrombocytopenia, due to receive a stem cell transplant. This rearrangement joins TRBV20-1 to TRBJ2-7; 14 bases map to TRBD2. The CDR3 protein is CSAFGLAGGSTYEQYF. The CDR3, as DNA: TGCAGTGCTTTTGGACTAGCGGGAGGCTCCACCTACGAGCAGTACTTC.